This TCR beta chain appears in the sequencing data of a study of blood T cell repertoires in COVID-19. In the study overall: The study drew acute and convalescent COVID-19 samples from the United States, Italy and Spain.

In the original workflow: The assay estimated nucleated cells by amplifying reference gene primers. The assay was immunoSEQ multiplex PCR, and TCRdb's table has in-frame clones only and misses some. Clonal size and the V and J genes are those of that table, whereas D and trimming came from the DNA. The repertoire holds 200,000 to 250,000 clones, with around 88% as singletons. This clone was detected once. This CDR3 has 11 amino acids. The germline V gene encodes CDR1 SGHTA and CDR2 FQGNSA. V gave up 5 bases and J gave up 10 bases, with 9 bases separating them. Specimen: peripheral blood. The source of this sequence is a man between 18 and 29 years old with active or convalescent COVID-19. This chain uses TRBV7-2 with TRBJ2-1, with D unresolved. The CDR3 protein is CASSKNREQFF. As DNA, the CDR3 is TGTGCCAGCAGCAAGAACAGAGAGCAGTTCTTC.